Following are 14 T cell receptor beta chains from one sample sequenced in a study of cytomegalovirus exposure and HLA in healthy donors. The PCR contained 60 Vbeta and 13 Jbeta primers. The repertoire was sequenced with immunoSEQ multiplex PCR; TCRdb's copy has only in-frame clones and lacks some. The top ten clones hold approximately 1.3% of a sample with about 160,000 clones, about 80% of them seen once. The specimen was PBMCs. The origin of the receptors is a man aged 25-45 years in good health and CMV-seronegative.

The rearrangement joins TRBV11-2 to TRBJ1-3; unclear D gene. This CDR3 comprises 15 residues. Germline CDR1 and CDR2: SGHAT and FQNNGV. V dropped 0 bases and J dropped 2 bases, with 8 bases sitting between them. The CDR3 DNA follows: TGTGCCAGCAGCTTAGAGGGTACAGCTGGAAACACCATATATTTT. It yields the protein CASSLEGTAGNTIYF. Supplemented by reference TRBV11-2 and TRBJ1-3, the full variable domain reads EAGVAQSPRYKIIEKRQSVAFWCNPISGHATLYWYQQILGQGPKLLIQFQNNGVVDDSQLPKDRFSAERLKGVDSTLKIQPAKLEDSAVYLCASSLEGTAGNTIYFGEGSWLTVV.

This chain links TRBV5-1 with TRBJ1-4; D perhaps matches TRBD1 (5 bases). CDR3 length: 16 residues. V shed 2 bases and J shed 0 bases, with 11 bases lying between them. Germline CDR1 and CDR2: SGHRS and YFSETQ. This CDR3 reads CASSLRIGATNEKLFF. DNA for the CDR3: TGCGCCAGCAGCTTACGGATAGGGGCAACTAATGAAAAACTGTTTTTT.

The V and J genes are TRBV4-3 and TRBJ2-2; 7 positions match TRBD1. Trimming at V came to 0 bases and at J to 6 bases, leaving 4 bases not matched to a gene. The CDR3 extends over 15 amino acids. The germline V gene has CDR1 LGHNA and CDR2 YSLEER. CDR3 loop: CASSQDRGLAGELFF. The CDR3 DNA is TGCGCCAGCAGCCAAGACAGGGGGTTGGCCGGGGAGCTGTTTTTT.

V and J are TRBV28 and TRBJ2-7; 12 bases fit TRBD1. Germline CDR1 reads MDHEN; CDR2 reads SYDVKM. The CDR3 covers 15 residues. J was trimmed by 7 bases and V by 2 bases; bases with no gene match: 6. This CDR3 is CASSLTGTGGLEQYF. CDR3 bases: TGTGCCAGCAGTTTAACTGGGACAGGGGGCTTAGAGCAGTACTTC. The variable domain in full, completed from reference TRBV28 and TRBJ2-7, reads DVKVTQSSRYLVKRTGEKVFLECVQDMDHENMFWYRQDPGLGLRLIYFSYDVKMKEKGDIPEGYSVSREKKERFSLILESASTNQTSMYLCASSLTGTGGLEQYFGPGTRLTVT.

This sequence joins TRBV5-6 and TRBJ2-1, with D tentatively TRBD1 (6 bases). Trimming cost V 7 bases and J 5 bases, with 22 bases left between them. This CDR3 spans 16 amino acids. Germline CDR1 is SGHDT and CDR2 is YYEEEE. The CDR3 is CASRNPYGTNNNEQFF. The DNA of the CDR3 is TGTGCCAGCCGAAACCCTTACGGGACAAATAACAATGAGCAGTTCTTC.

The J gene is TRBJ2-3, the V gene TRBV9; D uncertain. CDR3 length: 14 residues. V shed 3 bases and J shed 1 base, with 9 bases lying between them. Per the germline V gene, CDR1 is SGDLS and CDR2 is YYNGEE. The DNA for the CDR3 is TGTGCCAGCAGCGCCGATAGTGGCACAGATACGCAGTATTTT. Encoded protein: CASSADSGTDTQYF.

This chain connects TRBV18 to TRBJ2-1; D is perhaps TRBD1 (6 bases). This CDR3 has 16 residues. Germline CDR1 is KGHSH and CDR2 is LQKENI. V was cut by 1 base and J by 0 bases, with 10 bases left in between. The CDR3, as DNA: TGTGCCAGCTCACCACGGACAGATTACTCCTACAATGAGCAGTTCTTC. It is translated as CASSPRTDYSYNEQFF. Full variable domain (remainder filled in from reference TRBV18 and TRBJ2-1): NAGVMQNPRHLVRRRGQEARLRCSPMKGHSHVYWYRQLPEEGLKFMVYLQKENIIDESGMPKERFSAEFPKEGPSILRIQQVVRGDSAAYFCASSPRTDYSYNEQFFGPGTRLTVL.

The J gene is TRBJ1-1, the V gene TRBV30; tentative D call: TRBD1 (5 bases). The CDR3 contains 15 residues. V was pared by 5 bases and J by 0 bases, with 16 bases between. Germline loops: CDR1 GTSNPN, CDR2 SVGIG (reference sequence). CDR3 bases: TGTGCCTGGGGGGTTAGAAGGGGCTTGAACACTGAAGCTTTCTTT. Its protein is CAWGVRRGLNTEAFF.

The chain employs TRBV6-6 and TRBJ2-3, with D perhaps TRBD1 (5 bases). V lost 2 bases to trimming and J lost 3 bases, with 9 bases between them. Germline assignment: CDR1 MNHNY and CDR2 SVGAGI (reference sequence). The length of the CDR3 is 14 residues. The CDR3 protein is CASSYRGQTDTQYF. The DNA of the CDR3 is TGTGCCAGCAGTTACAGGGGCCAGACAGATACGCAGTATTTT.

In its sample, this clone was seen a few times. V and J are TRBV6-4 and TRBJ1-4, with 7 nucleotides matching TRBD1. Trimming took 6 bases from V and 8 from J; bases not matched to a gene: 6. Germline-derived CDR1 and CDR2 are MRHNA and SNTAGT. This CDR3 spans 13 amino acids. CDR3 nucleotides: TGTGCCAGCAGGGGTACAGGGGAAGAAAAACTGTTTTTT. Amino acids: CASRGTGEEKLFF.

The J gene is TRBJ1-4, the V gene TRBV28; 8 nucleotides line up with TRBD1. The CDR3 is made up of 15 amino acids. V shed 2 bases, J shed 11 bases, and the junction held 10 bases outside the gene matches. CDR1 is MDHEN and CDR2 is SYDVKM in the germline V gene. The CDR3 DNA reads TGTGCCAGCAGTTTACGCGCCAGGGGGCGCGAGAAACTGTTTTTT. This translates into CASSLRARGREKLFF. Variable domain in full (rest from reference TRBV28 and TRBJ1-4): DVKVTQSSRYLVKRTGEKVFLECVQDMDHENMFWYRQDPGLGLRLIYFSYDVKMKEKGDIPEGYSVSREKKERFSLILESASTNQTSMYLCASSLRARGREKLFFGSGTQLSVL.

This clone was observed a handful of times. V and J are TRBV4-3 and TRBJ2-7, with D unresolved. The CDR3 consists of 15 residues. V was clipped by 0 bases and J by 7 bases, with 16 bases between them. The V gene's germline CDR1 is LGHNA and CDR2 YSLEER. The chain's CDR3 is CASSQDIAPKEEQYF. The CDR3 DNA reads TGCGCCAGCAGCCAAGATATCGCCCCTAAGGAGGAGCAGTACTTC.

The V call is TRBV7-3, the J call TRBJ2-7; 7 positions match TRBD1. Germline V CDR1 and CDR2: SGHTA, FQGTGA. The CDR3 has 15 amino acids. V was clipped by 1 base and J by 2 bases; unmatched bases: 5. The CDR3 loop reads CASSLRQGRTYEQYF. Here the CDR3 DNA reads TGTGCCAGCAGCTTAAGACAGGGCCGAACCTACGAGCAGTACTTC.

This clone was detected only a few times. DNA of the CDR3: TGTGCCAGCAGCAAAGGAGGAGCGGGACGTCCCTACAATGAGCAGTTCTTC. Translating gives CASSKGGAGRPYNEQFF. The chain combines TRBV21-1 with TRBJ2-1; TRBD2 is taken as the D call from the table, unchecked against the DNA. TRBV21-1 is a pseudogene locus. This CDR3 is built from 17 residues.